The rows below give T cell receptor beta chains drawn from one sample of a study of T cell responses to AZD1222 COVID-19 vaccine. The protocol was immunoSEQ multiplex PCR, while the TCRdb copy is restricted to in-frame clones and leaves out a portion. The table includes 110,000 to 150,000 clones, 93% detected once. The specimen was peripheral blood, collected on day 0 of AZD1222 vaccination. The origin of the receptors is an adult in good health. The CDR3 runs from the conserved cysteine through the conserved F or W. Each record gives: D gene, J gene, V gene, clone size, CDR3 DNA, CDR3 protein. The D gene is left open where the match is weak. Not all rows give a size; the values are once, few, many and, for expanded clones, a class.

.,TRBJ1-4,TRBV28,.,TGTGCCAGCAGTTTAACGGGAGAGAGGGTAACTAGATTT,CASSLTGERVTRF
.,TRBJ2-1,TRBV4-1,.,TGCGCCAGCAGCCAAGATAGTCGGGGAAGGGATGAGCAGTTCTTC,CASSQDSRGRDEQFF
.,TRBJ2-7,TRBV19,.,TGTGCCAGTAGCACATATTCCTGGAGCGACTACGAGCAGTACTTC,CASSTYSWSDYEQYF
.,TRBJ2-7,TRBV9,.,TGTGCCAGCAGCTCTTACTACGAGCAGTACTTC,CASSSYYEQYF
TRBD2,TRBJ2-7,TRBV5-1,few,TGCGCCAGCAGCTTGTTGACTAGCGACCCCTACGAGCAGTACTTC,CASSLLTSDPYEQYF
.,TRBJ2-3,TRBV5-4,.,TGTGCCAGCAGCAGGAAGCGGGCCACAGATACGCAGTATTTT,CASSRKRATDTQYF
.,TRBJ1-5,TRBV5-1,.,TGCGCCAGCAGCTTGGAAGGCCAGGGTAGTCAGCCCCAGCATTTT,CASSLEGQGSQPQHF
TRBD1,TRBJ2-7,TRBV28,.,TGTGCCAGCAGTTTACCGGGACAGGGTGTTTACGAGCAGTACTTC,CASSLPGQGVYEQYF
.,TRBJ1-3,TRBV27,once,TGTGCCAGCAGTTACGGACCGAGCTCTGGAAACACCATATATTTT,CASSYGPSSGNTIYF
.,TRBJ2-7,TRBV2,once,TGTGCCAGCAGTTCGCCGGGACTCGTCTACGAGCAGTACTTC,CASSSPGLVYEQYF
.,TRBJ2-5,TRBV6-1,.,TGTGCCAGCAGTGAGGTTGCGGACGGTCAAGAGACCCAGTACTTC,CASSEVADGQETQYF
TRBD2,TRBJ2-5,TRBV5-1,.,TGCGCCAGCAGCTCGGCCAGCGGGGTCCAAGAGACCCAGTACTTC,CASSSASGVQETQYF
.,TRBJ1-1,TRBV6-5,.,TGTGCCAGCAGCAGGCAGGGGTTCGTCACTGAAGCTTTCTTT,CASSRQGFVTEAFF
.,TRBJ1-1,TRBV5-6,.,TGTGCCAGCAGCCCCGGGATCCACACTGAAGCTTTCTTT,CASSPGIHTEAFF
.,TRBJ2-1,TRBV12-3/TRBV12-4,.,TGTGCCAGCAGTTCGTCCCAGCTGGCGGGGCAGTTCTTC,CASSSSQLAGQFF
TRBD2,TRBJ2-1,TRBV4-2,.,TGTGCCAGCAGCCAGGCGAAGCGGGGCCCTTACAATGAGCAGTTCTTC,CASSQAKRGPYNEQFF
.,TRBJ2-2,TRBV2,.,TGTGCCAGCAGTGTGGGGAGGGGGCGAACCGGGGAGCTGTTTTTT,CASSVGRGRTGELFF
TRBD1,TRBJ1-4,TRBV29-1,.,TGCAGCGTTACAGGACAGGGATTGAGTGAAAAACTGTTTTTT,CSVTGQGLSEKLFF
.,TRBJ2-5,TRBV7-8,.,TGTGCCAGCAGCCACCTAGGCCAAGAGACCCAGTACTTC,CASSHLGQETQYF
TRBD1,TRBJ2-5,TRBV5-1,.,TGCGCCAGCAGCTGGACCACGCAAAGGGACAGTTCGTGGAAGACCCAGTACTTC,CASSWTTQRDSSWKTQYF
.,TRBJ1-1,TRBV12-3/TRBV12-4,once,TGTGCCAGCTCCCCGCCGGGAAACACTGAAGCTTTCTTT,CASSPPGNTEAFF
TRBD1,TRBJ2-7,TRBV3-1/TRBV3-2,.,TGTGCCAGCAGCCGGGACAGAAGAAGAGAGCAGTACTTC,CASSRDRRREQYF
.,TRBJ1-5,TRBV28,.,TGTGCCAGTACAGGGCTATACAATCAGCCCCAGCATTTT,CASTGLYNQPQHF
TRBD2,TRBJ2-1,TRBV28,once,TGTGCCAGCAGTCCGGGAGCGGGGAACAATGAGCAGTTCTTC,CASSPGAGNNEQFF
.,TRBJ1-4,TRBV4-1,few,TGCGCCAGCAGCCAATCGCCCGGGGGCGATTCAAAACTGTTTTTT,CASSQSPGGDSKLFF
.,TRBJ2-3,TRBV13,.,TGTGCCAGCAGCTTCATCACGAGCACAGATACGCAGTATTTT,CASSFITSTDTQYF
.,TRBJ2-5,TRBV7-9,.,TGTGCCAGCAGCTTAGGCCTGGGGCGGCAAGAGACCCAGTACTTC,CASSLGLGRQETQYF
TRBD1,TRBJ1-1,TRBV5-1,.,TGCGCCAGCAGCTTAGCCGGGACAGGCAATGAAGCTTTCTTT,CASSLAGTGNEAFF
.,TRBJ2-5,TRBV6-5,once,TGTGCCAGCAACCCACCCCAGGGACGCAAGACCCAGTACTTC,CASNPPQGRKTQYF
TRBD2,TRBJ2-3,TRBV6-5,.,TGTGCCAGCACGAGACTAGCGGGAGCAGATACGCAGTATTTT,CASTRLAGADTQYF
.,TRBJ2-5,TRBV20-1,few,TGCAGTGCTAGTAACTCTAACATGGGCCAAGAGACCCAGTACTTC,CSASNSNMGQETQYF